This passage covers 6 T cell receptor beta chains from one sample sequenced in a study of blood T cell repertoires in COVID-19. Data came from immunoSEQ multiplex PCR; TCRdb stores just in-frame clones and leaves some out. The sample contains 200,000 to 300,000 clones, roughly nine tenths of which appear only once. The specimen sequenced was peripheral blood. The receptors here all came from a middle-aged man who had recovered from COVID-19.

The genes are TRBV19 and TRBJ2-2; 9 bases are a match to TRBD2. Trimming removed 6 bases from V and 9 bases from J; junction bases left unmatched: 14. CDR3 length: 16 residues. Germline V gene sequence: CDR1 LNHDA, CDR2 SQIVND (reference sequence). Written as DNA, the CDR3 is TGTGCCAGTAGCTCCGGGGGAGTTAGCGGGGGCCGGGAGCTGTTTTTT. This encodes CASSSGGVSGGRELFF.

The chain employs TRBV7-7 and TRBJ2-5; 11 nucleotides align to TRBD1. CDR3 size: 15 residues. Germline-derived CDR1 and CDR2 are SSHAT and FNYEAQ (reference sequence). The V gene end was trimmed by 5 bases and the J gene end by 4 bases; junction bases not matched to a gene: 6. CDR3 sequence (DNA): TGTGCCAGCAGCGCTTGGACAGGGGGCTTAGAGACCCAGTACTTC. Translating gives CASSAWTGGLETQYF.

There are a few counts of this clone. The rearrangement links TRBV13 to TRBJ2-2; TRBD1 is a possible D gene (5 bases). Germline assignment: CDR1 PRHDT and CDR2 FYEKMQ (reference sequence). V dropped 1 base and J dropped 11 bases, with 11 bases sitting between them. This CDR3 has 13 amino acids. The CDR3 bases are TGTGCCAGCAGCTTAGACAGGTCTGGAGAGCTGTTTTTT. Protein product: CASSLDRSGELFF. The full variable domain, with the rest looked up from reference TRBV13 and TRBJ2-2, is AAGVIQSPRHLIKEKRETATLKCYPIPRHDTVYWYQQGPGQDPQFLISFYEKMQSDKGSIPDRFSAQQFSDYHSELNMSSLELGDSALYFCASSLDRSGELFFGEGSRLTVL.

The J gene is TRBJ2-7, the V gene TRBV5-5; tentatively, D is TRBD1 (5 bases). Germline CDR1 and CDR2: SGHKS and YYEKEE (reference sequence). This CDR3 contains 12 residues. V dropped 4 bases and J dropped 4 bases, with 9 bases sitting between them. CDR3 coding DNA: TGTGCCAGCAGCATGGGGCCTTACGAGCAGTACTTC. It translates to CASSMGPYEQYF.

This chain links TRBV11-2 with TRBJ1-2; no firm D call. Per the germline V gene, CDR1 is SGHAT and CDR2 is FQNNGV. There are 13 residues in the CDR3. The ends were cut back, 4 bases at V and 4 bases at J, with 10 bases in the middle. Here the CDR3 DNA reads TGTGCCAGCAGCTCCGGAGCGTTCTATGGCTACACCTTC. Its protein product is CASSSGAFYGYTF.

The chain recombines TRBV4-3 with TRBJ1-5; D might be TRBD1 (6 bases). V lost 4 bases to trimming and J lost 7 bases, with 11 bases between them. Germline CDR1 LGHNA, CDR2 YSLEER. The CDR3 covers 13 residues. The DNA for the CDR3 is TGCGCCAGCAGCCGGGCCAGGGGCCAGCCCCAGCATTTT. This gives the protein CASSRARGQPQHF.